This passage covers 8 T cell receptor beta chains from one sample sequenced in a study of blood T cell repertoires in COVID-19. Repertoires were generated with immunoSEQ multiplex PCR, while TCRdb's copy carries only in-frame clones and drops some. The repertoire includes roughly 110,000 clones, about 70% of them detected once, and approximately 0.9% sits in the top ten. Source material: peripheral blood. The receptors were gathered from a human donor with acute or convalescent COVID-19. The donor label of this sample is uncertain.

The genes are TRBV28 and TRBJ1-2, with 10 bases lining up with TRBD1. The CDR3 contains 13 residues. Germline V gene lookup returns CDR1 MDHEN and CDR2 SYDVKM. V lost 4 bases and J lost 10; bases outside the gene matches: 6. CDR3 DNA: TGTGCCAGCAGTTCCGCCGGGACAGGGGACTACACCTTC. Protein sequence: CASSSAGTGDYTF.

The V gene is TRBV7-8, the J gene TRBJ2-5; D unresolved. CDR1 and CDR2 from the germline V gene are SGHVS and FQNEAQ. CDR3 length: 14 amino acids. V lost 5 bases and J lost 4, with 14 bases in between. Written as DNA, the CDR3 is TGTGCCAGCAGCCCCCACGGGTCTGGAGAGACCCAGTACTTC. It translates to CASSPHGSGETQYF. Looking up the rest from reference TRBV7-8 and TRBJ2-5 gives the full variable domain: GAGVSQSPRYKVAKRGQDVALRCDPISGHVSLFWYQQALGQGPEFLTYFQNEAQLDKSGLPSDRFFAERPEGSVSTLKIQRTQQEDSAVYLCASSPHGSGETQYFGPGTRLLVL.

This clone was counted a single time. The V gene is TRBV20-1, the J gene TRBJ1-6; 7 bases align to TRBD1. Germline-derived CDR1 and CDR2 are DFQATT and SNEGSKA (reference sequence). The junction had 11 bases not matched to a gene; V was cut back by 5 bases and J by 4 bases. The CDR3 has 16 residues. CDR3 bases: TGCAGTGCTGGTGGGACAGCTAGGGCGTATAATTCACCCCTCCACTTT. Translating gives CSAGGTARAYNSPLHF.

The V call is TRBV7-2, the J call TRBJ1-3, with D unclear. Trimming removed 2 bases at V and 4 bases at J, with 9 bases between. This CDR3 contains 14 residues. Germline V gives CDR1 SGHTA, CDR2 FQGNSA. The DNA for the CDR3 is TGTGCCAGCAGCTTACCAGGCACCGGAAACACCATATATTTT. This encodes CASSLPGTGNTIYF.

This clone was recorded once. The rearrangement links TRBV24-1 to TRBJ1-5, with 8 bases fitting TRBD1. The CDR3 has 16 residues. V trimming: 4 bases; J trimming: 0 bases; junction bases outside the gene matches: 4. Germline V gene data show CDR1 as KGHDR and CDR2 as SFDVKD. The CDR3 DNA reads as TGTGCCACCAGTGACCCCGGGACAGGTAGCAATCAGCCCCAGCATTTT. It encodes CATSDPGTGSNQPQHF.

This clone has just one count. This chain joins TRBV3-1 (or the pseudogene TRBV3-2) and TRBJ1-2; D call uncertain. V dropped 1 base and J dropped 4 bases, with 7 bases sitting between them. CDR3 length: 13 residues. Per germline, CDR1 LGHDT and CDR2 YNNKEL (reference sequence). The CDR3 here is CASSQVNSYGYTF. CDR3 bases: TGTGCCAGCAGCCAAGTGAACAGCTATGGCTACACCTTC.

The chain links TRBV13 to TRBJ1-1, with D tentatively TRBD1 (5 bases). The CDR3 runs 15 residues. V shed 5 bases and J shed 5 bases, with 18 bases lying between them. Germline V gene data show CDR1 as PRHDT and CDR2 as FYEKMQ (reference sequence). The CDR3 is CASSIRPNGGTEAFF. The CDR3 region has the DNA TGTGCCAGCAGCATCCGACCTAACGGGGGGACTGAAGCTTTCTTT.

This clone showed up just a few times. This sequence joins TRBV5-4 and TRBJ2-3; D is undetermined. Germline V lookup: CDR1 SGHNT, CDR2 YYREEE (reference sequence). This CDR3 is built from 13 residues. V was trimmed by 2 bases and J by 3 bases, leaving 7 bases between them. The CDR3 reads CASSFSTTDTQYF. The DNA of the CDR3 is TGTGCCAGCAGCTTCAGTACGACAGATACGCAGTATTTT.